These 17 T cell receptor beta chains came from one sample sequenced in a study of cytomegalovirus exposure and HLA in healthy donors. PCR was performed using 60 Vbeta and 13 Jbeta primers. This table comes from immunoSEQ multiplex PCR, and its TCRdb copy is limited to in-frame clones, with some not included. The sample has about 94,000 clones, 75% to 80% seen once. Input material: PBMCs. Receptor source: a woman aged 40 to 55 in good health and CMV-seronegative.

The V and J genes are TRBV19 and TRBJ1-3; possibly TRBD1 for D (5 bases). CDR3 length: 14 amino acids. The ends were cut back, 9 bases at V and 1 base at J, with 13 bases in the middle. CDR1 is LNHDA, CDR2 SQIVND, per germline (reference sequence). CDR3 amino acids: CASHQQASGNTIYF. The CDR3 DNA reads TGTGCCAGCCATCAACAGGCTTCTGGAAACACCATATATTTT.

This clone has just a few counts. The rearrangement uses TRBV7-2 and TRBJ2-3, with unresolved D. CDR3 length: 14 amino acids. Germline V gene lookup returns CDR1 SGHTA and CDR2 FQGNSA. Trimming took 1 base from V and 3 from J, leaving 8 bases between them. The chain's CDR3 is CASSLGLQTDTQYF. CDR3 coding DNA: TGTGCCAGCAGCTTAGGGCTGCAGACAGATACGCAGTATTTT.

The chain joins TRBV1 to TRBJ1-3; the table's D call, TRBD1, was not checked against the DNA. TRBV1 is recorded as a pseudogene. The CDR3 length is 12 residues. CDR3 region: CTSTGIGNTIYF. The CDR3 nucleotides are TGCACCAGCACAGGGATTGGAAACACCATATATTTT.

The table lists this clone with a count of one. This chain links TRBV6-5 with TRBJ2-7; D unclear. Trimming took off 5 bases at V and 2 bases at J, with 13 bases between the two ends. CDR3 size: 14 residues. Germline loops: CDR1 MNHEY, CDR2 SVGAGI. CDR3 residues: CASSLLAAPYEQYF. The DNA of the CDR3 is TGTGCCAGCAGTCTCCTCGCGGCCCCCTACGAGCAGTACTTC.

The gene calls are TRBV28 and TRBJ2-7; 7 nucleotides match TRBD1. Germline-derived CDR1 and CDR2 are MDHEN and SYDVKM. The CDR3 runs 17 residues. Trimming took 4 bases from V and 0 from J; bases not matched to a gene: 12. CDR3 sequence (DNA): TGTGCCAGCAGTTCACCCCCCGGACAGGCAAGCTCCTACGAGCAGTACTTC. This encodes CASSSPPGQASSYEQYF.

The gene calls are TRBV28 and TRBJ2-3; 7 nucleotides match TRBD2. The V gene end was trimmed by 3 bases and the J gene end by 0 bases; junction bases not matched to a gene: 9. CDR1 and CDR2 from the germline V gene are MDHEN and SYDVKM. This CDR3 is built from 17 residues. CDR3 nucleotide sequence: TGTGCCAGCAGTTTTGTAGGGCGGGGGACTAGCACAGATACGCAGTATTTT. It codes for CASSFVGRGTSTDTQYF.

The V and J genes are TRBV4-1 and TRBJ1-4; D may be TRBD1 (5 bases). The CDR3 has 15 amino acids. Trimming left V 8 bases short and J 7 bases short, with 20 bases between. CDR1 and CDR2 (germline): MGHRA, YSYEKL. CDR3 protein: CASPADGAVAEKLFF. CDR3 in DNA: TGCGCCAGCCCCGCCGATGGGGCAGTGGCTGAAAAACTGTTTTTT.

The rearrangement links TRBV27 to TRBJ1-5, with D uncertain. V shed 5 bases and J shed 4 bases, with 15 bases lying between them. The CDR3 has 15 amino acids. CDR1 and CDR2 from the germline V gene are MNHEY and SMNVEV (reference sequence). The DNA for the CDR3 is TGTGCCAGCAGTCCTACCGGACGGGGAAATCAGCCCCAGCATTTT. Its protein is CASSPTGRGNQPQHF.

The chain is built from TRBV25-1 and TRBJ1-3, with D unclear. The CDR3 runs 16 residues. Germline V gives CDR1 MGHDK, CDR2 SYGVNS. The V end lost 0 bases, the J end lost 0 bases, and 9 bases lay between the germline ends. DNA of the CDR3: TGTGCCAGCAGTGAATACGGAGCTAGCTCTGGAAACACCATATATTTT. It is translated as CASSEYGASSGNTIYF.

This chain joins TRBV5-8 and TRBJ1-1, with TRBD1 matching 10 bases. The CDR3 covers 16 residues. Germline V CDR1 and CDR2: SGHTS, YDEGEE. V lost 4 bases, J lost 7 bases, and 13 bases stayed unmatched. DNA of the CDR3: TGTGCCAGCAGCAAAAAACCGGGACAGGGGACTCGTGAAGCTTTCTTT. Amino acids: CASSKKPGQGTREAFF.

The rearrangement joins TRBV7-6 to TRBJ1-1, with no clear D. V was cut by 5 bases and J by 5 bases, with 9 bases left in between. This CDR3 is built from 12 residues. CDR1 SGHVS and CDR2 FNYEAQ come from the germline V gene. The CDR3 DNA sequence: TGTGCCAGCAGCCCCAGAGGGACTGAAGCTTTCTTT. It codes for CASSPRGTEAFF.

The chain couples TRBV7-9 to TRBJ1-5; 8 bases are shared with TRBD1. Trimming at V came to 5 bases and at J to 6 bases, leaving 6 bases not matched to a gene. This CDR3 is built from 14 residues. Per germline, CDR1 SEHNR and CDR2 FQNEAQ (reference sequence). The CDR3 bases are TGTGCCAGCAGCCCGACAGGGGTAGGTCAGCCCCAGCATTTT. Protein product: CASSPTGVGQPQHF.

This rearrangement joins TRBV4-1 to TRBJ2-2; 7 positions match TRBD2. Germline loops: CDR1 MGHRA, CDR2 YSYEKL. This CDR3 spans 16 amino acids. V was clipped by 4 bases and J by 6 bases; unmatched bases: 11. The CDR3 region has the DNA TGCGCCAGCAGCCTGAGGGGAGGGGATGCTGCCGGGGAGCTGTTTTTT. This gives the protein CASSLRGGDAAGELFF.

The chain uses TRBV30 and TRBJ1-2; 8 nucleotides match TRBD1. Germline-derived CDR1 and CDR2 are GTSNPN and SVGIG (reference sequence). V lost 2 bases and J lost 0; bases outside the gene matches: 2. The CDR3 has 14 residues. CDR3 sequence (DNA): TGTGCCTGGAGTTTACAGGGGGCTAACTATGGCTACACCTTC. It yields the protein CAWSLQGANYGYTF.

V and J are TRBV30 and TRBJ1-1; possibly TRBD1 for D (5 bases). Germline CDR1 reads GTSNPN; CDR2 reads SVGIG (reference sequence). The CDR3 covers 15 residues. V shed 3 bases and J shed 1 base, with 15 bases lying between them. CDR3 nucleotide sequence: TGTGCCTGGAGATTGGGAGGGACTAGGAACACTGAAGCTTTCTTT. It is translated as CAWRLGGTRNTEAFF.

V and J are TRBV25-1 and TRBJ1-5; 9 bases are a match to TRBD1. The J segment lost 3 bases and the V segment lost 2 bases, leaving 5 bases of the junction unmatched. The CDR3 has 16 residues. The germline V gene has CDR1 MGHDK and CDR2 SYGVNS. The CDR3 protein is CASSETGTGFNQPQHF. The CDR3 nucleotides read TGTGCCAGCAGTGAAACCGGGACAGGGTTCAATCAGCCCCAGCATTTT.

The chain carries TRBV7-9 and TRBJ1-4, with D possibly matching TRBD1 (5 bases). The V gene lost 5 bases and the J gene lost 6 bases, with 13 bases spanning the gap. Germline loops: CDR1 SEHNR, CDR2 FQNEAQ (reference sequence). The CDR3 sequence is 14 residues long. The CDR3 is CASSRRGGYEKLFF. The CDR3 DNA sequence: TGTGCCAGCAGCCGTCGGGGGGGGTATGAAAAACTGTTTTTT.